This T cell receptor beta chain is from a study of CD8 T cells in ankylosing spondylitis. Study-wide points: There was a TCR beta motif, made of 7 to 9 highly homologous variants, that appeared characteristic of ankylosing spondylitis blood. Earlier literature documents some of the motif variants in reactive arthritis synovial fluid and blood.

This clonotype was seen only a few times. What it recognizes is unknown. Molecular-barcoded quantitative 5'-RACE produced these TCR beta libraries. TCRdb re-derived calls from the 5' RACE reads in MiXCR, one entry per CDR3 protein. The profile shows about 540,000 distinct CDR3 sequences, 9.5% to 15% of them singletons. In germline, CDR1 is SGHDN, CDR2 FVKESK. V lost 10 bases and J lost 3, with 20 bases in between. CDR3 size: 15 residues. This TCR was recovered from a male donor with ankylosing spondylitis. Source material: blood, either unsorted or a sorted T cell fraction (not recorded which). V is TRBV14 and J is TRBJ2-3; D tentatively reads TRBD1 or TRBD2 (5 bases each). The CDR3 DNA is TGTGCCACTTCGAGGGGTGGAGCTGGGACAGATACGCAGTATTTT. This codes for CATSRGGAGTDTQYF.